The rows below give T cell receptor beta chains drawn from one sample of a study of cytomegalovirus exposure and HLA in healthy donors. Sequencing was performed with immunoSEQ multiplex PCR; in TCRdb, only in-frame clones are kept and a portion is missing. The table lists some 120,000 clones, about three quarters of them singletons. Sequencing input: PBMCs. These receptors were collected from a human donor in good health. Each CDR3 is given with its conserved first and last residue. D genes are given only for firm matches. Size is omitted from some rows. Given values are once, few, many or a class for expanded clones.

J: TRBJ2-5; D: TRBD2; V: TRBV27; size: .; CDR3: CASRGLAAQETQYF; DNA: TGTGCCAGTCGAGGACTAGCGGCCCAAGAGACCCAGTACTTC
J: TRBJ2-3; D: TRBD2; V: TRBV7-8; size: once; CDR3: CASSLGGAGGGRNTQYF; DNA: TGTGCCAGCAGCTTAGGGGGCGCCGGGGGGGGAAGAAATACGCAGTATTTT
J: TRBJ2-2; D: .; V: TRBV29-1; size: .; CDR3: CSVVGVSGELFF; DNA: TGCAGCGTTGTCGGGGTTTCCGGGGAGCTGTTTTTT
J: TRBJ2-3; D: TRBD2; V: TRBV27; size: .; CDR3: CASSFAASGATDTQYF; DNA: TGTGCCAGCAGTTTCGCCGCTAGCGGGGCCACAGATACGCAGTATTTT
J: TRBJ2-7; D: TRBD2; V: TRBV28; size: .; CDR3: CASSGPSGLAGAYEQYF; DNA: TGTGCCAGCAGTGGTCCTTCGGGACTAGCGGGGGCATACGAGCAGTACTTC
J: TRBJ2-7; D: TRBD1; V: TRBV5-1; size: .; CDR3: CASSLGWGQGRYEQYF; DNA: TGCGCCAGCAGCTTGGGATGGGGACAGGGTCGCTACGAGCAGTACTTC
J: TRBJ2-2; D: TRBD2; V: TRBV5-5; size: .; CDR3: CASSSLAGSNTGELFF; DNA: TGTGCCAGCAGCTCCCTAGCGGGGAGCAACACCGGGGAGCTGTTTTTT
J: TRBJ1-1; D: .; V: TRBV4-1; size: few; CDR3: CASSLPSSGKTEAFF; DNA: TGCGCCAGCAGCCTCCCCTCGTCGGGGAAGACTGAAGCTTTCTTT
J: TRBJ1-2; D: TRBD1; V: TRBV9; size: few; CDR3: CASSTGKGRGDYGYTF; DNA: TGTGCCAGCAGCACCGGGAAGGGCAGGGGGGACTATGGCTACACCTTC
J: TRBJ2-5; D: .; V: TRBV6-1; size: few; CDR3: CASSLRISGEETQYF; DNA: TGTGCCAGCAGTTTGCGGATATCGGGGGAAGAGACCCAGTACTTC
J: TRBJ2-2; D: TRBD2; V: TRBV19; size: .; CDR3: CASRSLAGTGELFF; DNA: TGTGCCAGTAGATCACTAGCGGGTACCGGGGAGCTGTTTTTT
J: TRBJ1-6; D: TRBD1; V: TRBV5-1; size: .; CDR3: CASSPRDRKDSPLHF; DNA: TGCGCCAGCAGCCCCCGGGACAGAAAAGATTCACCCCTCCACTTT
J: TRBJ1-3; D: .; V: TRBV18; size: .; CDR3: CASSPNSQGRSRNTIYF; DNA: TGTGCCAGCTCACCAAACAGTCAGGGGAGAAGTAGAAACACCATATATTTT
J: TRBJ2-6; D: TRBD1; V: TRBV5-6; size: .; CDR3: CASSMWGQGYSGANVLTF; DNA: TGTGCCAGCAGCATGTGGGGACAGGGGTACTCTGGGGCCAACGTCCTGACTTTC
J: TRBJ2-5; D: TRBD2; V: TRBV7-8; size: .; CDR3: CASSLSRLAGGPRETQYF; DNA: TGTGCCAGCAGCTTGTCGCGACTAGCGGGGGGGCCTCGGGAGACCCAGTACTTC
J: TRBJ2-7; D: .; V: TRBV11-2; size: .; CDR3: CASSLDRMGAEQYF; DNA: TGTGCCAGCAGCTTAGATCGGATGGGGGCCGAGCAGTACTTC
J: TRBJ1-5; D: .; V: TRBV6-1; size: few; CDR3: CASSESVGRAYQPQHF; DNA: TGTGCCAGCAGTGAAAGTGTGGGCAGGGCGTACCAGCCCCAGCATTTT